This TCR beta chain derives from a study of T cell changes during pregnancy in multiple sclerosis. Profiling relied on immunoSEQ multiplex PCR, and the TCRdb table lists in-frame clones only, not all of them. The sample holds tens of thousands of clones, roughly 92% seen once. Remarks on this clone: Distinct nucleotide sequences in the sample also encode this CDR3.

The starting material was CD4+ T cells from peripheral blood mononuclear cells, obtained in the third trimester of pregnancy. The clonotype was recovered from a female donor with multiple sclerosis, enrolled in a pregnancy study.

CDR3 sequence reads: CSVQNTEAFF. The CDR3 nucleotides read TGCAGCGTCCAGAACACTGAAGCTTTCTTT. The chain links TRBV29-1 to TRBJ1-1; D remains unclear. CDR3 length: 10 residues. The ends were cut back, 6 bases at V and 1 base at J, with 3 bases in the middle. Germline V CDR1 and CDR2: SQVTM, ANQGSEA.